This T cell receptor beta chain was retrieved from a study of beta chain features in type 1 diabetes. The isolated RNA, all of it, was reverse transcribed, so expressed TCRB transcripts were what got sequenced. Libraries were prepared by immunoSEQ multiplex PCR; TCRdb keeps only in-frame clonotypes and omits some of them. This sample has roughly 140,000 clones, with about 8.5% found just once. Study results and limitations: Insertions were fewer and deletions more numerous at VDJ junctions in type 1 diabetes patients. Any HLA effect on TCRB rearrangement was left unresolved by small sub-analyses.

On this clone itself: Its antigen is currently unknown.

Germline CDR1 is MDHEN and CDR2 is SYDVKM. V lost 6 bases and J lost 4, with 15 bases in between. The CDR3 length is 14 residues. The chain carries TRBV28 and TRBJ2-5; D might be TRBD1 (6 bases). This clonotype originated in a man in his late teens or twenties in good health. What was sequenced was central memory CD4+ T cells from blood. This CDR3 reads CASSPALGAETQYF. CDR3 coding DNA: TGTGCCAGCAGCCCCGCGTTGGGGGCAGAGACCCAGTACTTC. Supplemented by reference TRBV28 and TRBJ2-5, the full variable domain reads DVKVTQSSRYLVKRTGEKVFLECVQDMDHENMFWYRQDPGLGLRLIYFSYDVKMKEKGDIPEGYSVSREKKERFSLILESASTNQTSMYLCASSPALGAETQYFGPGTRLLVL.